This record looks at one TCR beta chain sequence and its context. In the same sample, other DNA sequences code for this CDR3. The data belong to a study of memory CD4+ T cells and cytomegalovirus serostatus. The sort gate was single viable CD3+CD4+CD8-CD45RO+ cells for memory CD4+ T cells. Serostatus was set by detecting CMV pp150, pp28, p38, p52 IgG. V lost 1 base to trimming and J lost 4 bases, with 6 bases between them. CDR1 and CDR2 (germline): SGHRS, YFSETQ. The CDR3 sequence is 14 residues long. Data came from immunoSEQ multiplex PCR; TCRdb stores just in-frame clones and leaves some out. The sample lists about 41,000 clones; roughly 77% were seen once.

This TCR came from an adult in good health and CMV-seronegative. Source material: memory CD4+ T cells from blood. The chain joins TRBV5-1 to TRBJ2-6, with D unresolved. The chain's CDR3 is CASSLQVGANVLTF. The CDR3 bases are TGCGCCAGCAGCTTGCAGGTGGGGGCCAACGTCCTGACTTTC. Filled out from reference TRBV5-1 and TRBJ2-6, the complete variable domain reads KAGVTQTPRYLIKTRGQQVTLSCSPISGHRSVSWYQQTPGQGLQFLFEYFSETQRNKGNFPGRFSGRQFSNSRSEMNVSTLELGDSALYLCASSLQVGANVLTFGAGSRLTVL.